The entry that follows covers one T cell receptor (beta chain) sequence. The data were obtained in a study of CD8 T cells in Susac syndrome. Random hexamers were used to reverse transcribe the RNA input (about 0.45 to 1 ug). An immunoSEQ multiplex PCR amplified TCR beta CDR3 over 54 Vbeta and 13 Jbeta. TCRdb used MiXCR to reprocess the immunoSEQ multiplex PCR reads, holding one entry per CDR3 protein. This sample has more than 150,000 distinct CDR3 sequences, with over 95% found just once. The CDR3 runs 17 residues. V was pared by 4 bases and J by 6 bases, with 21 bases between. CDR1 is KGHDR and CDR2 is SFDVKD in the germline V gene. The T cells that were sequenced for TCR beta were CD8+ and CD4+ cells from blood.

The specimen sequenced was CD8+ T cells from PBMCs. This receptor was identified in a human donor with multiple sclerosis. The genes are TRBV24-1 and TRBJ1-5, with no clear D. In nucleotides, the CDR3 is TGTGCCACCAGTGAGCCCCCGGCCACCGAAGGGAGTCAGCCCCAGCATTTT. Translated: CATSEPPATEGSQPQHF.